This T cell receptor beta chain is drawn from a study of response to subunit inactivated influenza vaccine. Study observations and caveats: Each seasonal influenza vaccination recruits few new T cells, the authors suggested.

The V end lost 5 bases, the J end lost 6 bases, and 10 bases lay between the germline ends. This CDR3 region has 12 residues. Germline CDR1 MDHEN, CDR2 SYDVKM. Via MiXCR, TCRdb re-called the RT-PCR reads, giving one row per CDR3 protein. This sample has hundreds of thousands of distinct CDR3 sequences, with around a fifth found just once. In the case of this clonotype: The target antigen is unknown.

This sequence originates from a man aged 50 to 75 who received an inactivated influenza vaccine. The chain has TRBV28 and TRBJ1-2, with TRBD1 as a possible D gene (6 bases). Here the sequenced sample was PBMCs from blood, taken about 20 months after vaccination. The CDR3 nucleotides read TGTGCCAGCAGTGAACGACAGGATGGCTACACCTTC. Protein product: CASSERQDGYTF.